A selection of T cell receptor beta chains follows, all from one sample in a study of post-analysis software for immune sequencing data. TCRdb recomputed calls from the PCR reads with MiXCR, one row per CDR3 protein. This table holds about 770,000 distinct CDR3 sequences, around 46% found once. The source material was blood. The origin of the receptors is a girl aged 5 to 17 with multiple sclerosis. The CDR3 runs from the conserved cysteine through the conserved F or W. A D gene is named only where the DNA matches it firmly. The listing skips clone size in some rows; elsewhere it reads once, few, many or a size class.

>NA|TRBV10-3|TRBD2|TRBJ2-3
CAISAGLAGDTQYF
TGTGCCATCAGTGCCGGACTAGCTGGAGATACGCAGTATTTT
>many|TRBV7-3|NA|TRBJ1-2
CASSLTGDYGYTF
TGTGCCAGCAGCTTAACAGGGGACTATGGCTACACCTTC
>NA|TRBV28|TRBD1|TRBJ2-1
CASRPSRDRRFF
TGTGCCAGCAGACCATCTCGGGACAGACGGTTCTTC
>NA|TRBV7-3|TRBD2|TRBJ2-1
CASSGGLGMFF
TGTGCCAGCAGCGGGGGACTAGGGATGTTCTTC
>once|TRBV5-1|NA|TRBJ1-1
CASSPTALRGGGTEAFF
TGCGCCAGCAGCCCTACGGCCCTGCGAGGGGGTGGCACTGAAGCTTTCTTT
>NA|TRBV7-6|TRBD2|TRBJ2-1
CASNRTSGCSYNEQFF
TGTGCCAGCAACCGGACTAGCGGGTGCTCCTACAATGAGCAGTTCTTC
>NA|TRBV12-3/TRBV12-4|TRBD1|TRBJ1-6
CASRETGLFSPLHF
TGTGCCAGCAGGGAGACAGGGCTCTTTTCACCCCTCCACTTT
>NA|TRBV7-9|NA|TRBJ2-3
CASSLGQVGDTQYF
TGTGCCAGCAGCTTAGGGCAGGTCGGAGATACGCAGTATTTT
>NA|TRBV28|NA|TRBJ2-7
CASNQPRGQLVYEQYF
TGTGCCAGCAACCAACCCCGGGGGCAACTGGTTTACGAGCAGTACTTC
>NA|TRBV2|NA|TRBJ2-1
CARSQGGSAYNEQFF
TGTGCCCGCAGTCAAGGAGGGTCCGCCTACAATGAGCAGTTCTTC
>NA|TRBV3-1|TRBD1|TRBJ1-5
CASSQGGGEQPQHF
TGTGCCAGCAGCCAGGGAGGGGGCGAGCAGCCCCAGCATTTT
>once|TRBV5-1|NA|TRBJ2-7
CASSLAQGRGSEQYF
TGCGCCAGCAGCTTGGCTCAGGGAAGAGGCAGCGAGCAGTACTTC
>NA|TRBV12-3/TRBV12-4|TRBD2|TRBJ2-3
CAGSSWTSGSTDTQYF
TGTGCCGGCAGTTCCTGGACTAGCGGAAGCACAGATACGCAGTATTTT
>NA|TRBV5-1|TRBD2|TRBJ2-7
CASSPGLAGGGPLHEQYF
TGCGCCAGCAGCCCGGGACTAGCGGGAGGTGGACCATTACACGAGCAGTACTTC
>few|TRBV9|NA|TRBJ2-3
CASSVLSTDTQYF
TGTGCCAGCAGCGTACTCTCCACAGATACGCAGTATTTT
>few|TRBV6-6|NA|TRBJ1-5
CASLGQSNQPQHF
TGTGCCAGCTTGGGGCAGAGCAATCAGCCCCAGCATTTT
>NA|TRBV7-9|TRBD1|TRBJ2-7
CASSSPGQGAPYEQYF
TGTGCCAGCAGCTCACCTGGACAGGGGGCCCCTTACGAGCAGTACTTC
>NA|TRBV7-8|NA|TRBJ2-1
CASSLIRGGFDEQFF
TGTGCCAGCAGCTTAATCCGGGGAGGATTCGATGAGCAGTTCTTC
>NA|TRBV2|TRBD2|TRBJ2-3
CASSEPSGGFRADTQYF
TGTGCCAGCAGTGAACCGTCGGGAGGGTTTCGTGCGGATACGCAGTATTTT
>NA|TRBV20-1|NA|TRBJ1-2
CSARVGGGAVYGYTF
TGCAGTGCTAGAGTGGGTGGAGGGGCAGTCTATGGCTACACCTTC
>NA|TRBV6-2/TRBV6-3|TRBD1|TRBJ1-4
CASSYIGQGEDEKLFF
TGTGCCAGCAGTTACATTGGACAGGGGGAAGATGAAAAACTGTTTTTT
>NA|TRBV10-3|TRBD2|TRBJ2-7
CAISGAGPSYEQYF
TGTGCCATCAGTGGAGCGGGGCCCTCCTACGAGCAGTACTTC
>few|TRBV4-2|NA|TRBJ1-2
CASSAQVANYGYTF
TGTGCCAGCAGCGCACAGGTCGCTAACTATGGCTACACCTTC
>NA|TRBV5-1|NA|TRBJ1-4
CASSLVGVNEKLFF
TGCGCCAGCAGCTTGGTAGGGGTTAATGAAAAACTGTTTTTT
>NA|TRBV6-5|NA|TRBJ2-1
CASRTGTGYNEQFF
TGTGCCAGCAGGACCGGGACTGGCTACAATGAGCAGTTCTTC
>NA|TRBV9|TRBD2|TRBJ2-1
CASSVGLAGDYEQFF
TGTGCCAGCAGCGTAGGACTAGCGGGAGATTATGAGCAGTTCTTC
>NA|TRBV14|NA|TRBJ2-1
CASSPRDFRDNEQFF
TGTGCCAGCAGCCCTAGGGACTTCCGCGACAATGAGCAGTTCTTC
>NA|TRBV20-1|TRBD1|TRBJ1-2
CSAGDRDSFNYGYTF
TGCAGTGCTGGGGACAGGGACAGCTTTAACTATGGCTACACCTTC
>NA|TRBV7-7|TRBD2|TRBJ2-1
CASTPGLAYNEQFF
TGTGCTAGCACGCCGGGACTAGCCTACAATGAGCAGTTCTTC